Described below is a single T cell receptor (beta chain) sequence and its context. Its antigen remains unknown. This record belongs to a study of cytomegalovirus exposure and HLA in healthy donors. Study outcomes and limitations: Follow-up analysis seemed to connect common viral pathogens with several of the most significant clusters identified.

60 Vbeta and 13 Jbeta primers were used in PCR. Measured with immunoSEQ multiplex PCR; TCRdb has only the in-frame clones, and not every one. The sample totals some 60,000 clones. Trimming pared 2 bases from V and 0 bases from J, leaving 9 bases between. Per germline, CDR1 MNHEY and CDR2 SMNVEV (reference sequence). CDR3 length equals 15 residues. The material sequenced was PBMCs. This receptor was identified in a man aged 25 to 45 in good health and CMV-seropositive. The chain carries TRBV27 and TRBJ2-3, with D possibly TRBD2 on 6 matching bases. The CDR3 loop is CASSLIGGSTDTQYF. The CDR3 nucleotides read TGTGCCAGCAGTTTAATCGGGGGAAGCACAGATACGCAGTATTTT.